This T cell receptor delta chain was found in a study of fetal and pediatric gammadelta thymocytes (dated by TCRdb to about 2022). Notes on the research overall: Previously published data and newly generated, unpublished data were combined in the bulk gammadelta thymocyte repertoires, which were used to strengthen a single-cell study of gammadelta thymocyte development. A total of some 10 subjects, comprising 3 fetal thymus donors and 7 pediatric thymus donors, were covered by the bulk gammadelta thymocyte repertoire set. Bulk gammadelta thymocyte repertoires combined previously published data (refs 27,28) with unpublished data. Bulk TCR repertoire data were added to increase subject numbers and strengthen the CDR3 publicity analysis.

Paper-wide results and their limitations: Compared with post-natal repertoires, fetal gammadelta thymocyte repertoires had previously been reported to be enriched for TRDV2, TRGV8 and TRGV9 usage, low N additions and public CDR3s.

Taken from cysteine to phenylalanine, the CDR3 has 16 residues. This entry keeps only the CDR3 DNA: 48 bases, framed from base 1. In regard to this clone: The antigen it recognizes is unknown. No clone much larger than this one lies a single base away; base qualities are absent. Other DNA sequences in this sample translate to the same CDR3.

Fetal thymuses came from elective pregnancy terminations at about 14 to 22 weeks estimated gestational age, performed for socio-psychological reasons in Singapore. All fetuses were judged to be structurally normal by ultrasound prior to termination and by gross morphological examination after termination. Thymocytes were stained with Zombie NIR viability dye plus antibodies to CD3 (UCHT1), TCRgammadelta (11F2), TCRVgamma9 (IMMU360) and TCRVdelta2 (IMMU389). Bulk TRD and TRG CDR3 repertoires were generated separately from sorted Vgamma9Vdelta2 and nonVgamma9Vdelta2 gammadelta thymocytes of human fetal and pediatric thymuses. Thymic cell suspensions were made from fetal and post-natal thymuses as previously described. NonVgamma9Vdelta2 thymocytes were sorted as CD3+ gammadeltaTCR+ cells lacking the Vgamma9+Vdelta2+ phenotype. Cells were sorted on a FACS Aria III cell sorter (BD Biosciences). The instrument was an Illumina MiSeq. The published analysis was carried out like this. For the publicity analysis, the Vgamma9Vdelta2 and nonVgamma9Vdelta2 bulk CDR3 files from each subject were merged to form one combined repertoire per subject. CDR3 publicity was given a score from 0 to 19 by checking each amino acid sequence across 9 single-cell datasets and 10 bulk repertoires with base R and dplyr. Identical DNA sequences were merged into single rows after TCRdb reprocessed the public reads with CATT. The V and J calls come from TCRdb's annotation, not from the publication. A total of around 1,400 delta-chain clones appear in this sample, roughly 9% of them only once. In total, the top ten clones hold about an eighth of the sample.

The V gene lacks a call, and TRDJ3 is the J gene; the table's TRDD3 call for D was not verified on the DNA. This clonotype originated in a human fetus. Sequenced sample: non-Vgamma9Vdelta2 gamma-delta T cells from the thymus. Per the publication, the cell subset or site label means: CD3+gammadeltaTCR+ thymocytes not co-expressing Vgamma9 and Vdelta2. The DNA sequence reads TGTGCGAGAGGTACTGGGGGATACCGGGACACCCGACAGATGTTTTTC. Translated, it gives CARGTGGYRDTRQMFF.